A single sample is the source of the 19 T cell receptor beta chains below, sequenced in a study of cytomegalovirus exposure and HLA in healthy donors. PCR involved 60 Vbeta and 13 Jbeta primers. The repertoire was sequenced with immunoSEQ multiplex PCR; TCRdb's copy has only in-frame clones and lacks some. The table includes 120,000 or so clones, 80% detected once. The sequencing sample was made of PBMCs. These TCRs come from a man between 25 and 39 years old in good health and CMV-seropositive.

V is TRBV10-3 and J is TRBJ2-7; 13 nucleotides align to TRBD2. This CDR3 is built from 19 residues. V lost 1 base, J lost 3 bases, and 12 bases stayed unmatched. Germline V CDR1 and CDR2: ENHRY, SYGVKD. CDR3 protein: CAISEYPPRLAGGVYEQYF. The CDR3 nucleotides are TGTGCCATCAGTGAGTACCCCCCCCGACTAGCGGGGGGAGTCTACGAGCAGTACTTC.

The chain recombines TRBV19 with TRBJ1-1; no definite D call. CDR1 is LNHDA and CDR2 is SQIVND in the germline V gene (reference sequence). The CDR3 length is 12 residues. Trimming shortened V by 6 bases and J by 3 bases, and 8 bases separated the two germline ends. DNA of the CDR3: TGTGCCAGTAGCCTGAGGGACACTGAAGCTTTCTTT. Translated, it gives CASSLRDTEAFF.

The CDR3 bases are TGCGCCAGCAGCCATGCCGACAGGGGGCGTTGGGGCTACACCTTC. Translating it yields CASSHADRGRWGYTF. This chain links TRBV4-1 with TRBJ1-2, with 10 bases fitting TRBD1. Per the germline V gene, CDR1 is MGHRA and CDR2 is YSYEKL. J lost 8 bases, V lost 3 bases, and 9 bases had no gene match. This CDR3 is built from 15 residues.

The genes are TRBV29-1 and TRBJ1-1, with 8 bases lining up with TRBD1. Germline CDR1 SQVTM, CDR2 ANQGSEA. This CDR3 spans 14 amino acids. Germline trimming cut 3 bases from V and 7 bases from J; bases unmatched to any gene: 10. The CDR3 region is CSVDGIMGQDEAFF. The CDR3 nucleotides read TGCAGCGTTGATGGTATTATGGGACAGGATGAAGCTTTCTTT. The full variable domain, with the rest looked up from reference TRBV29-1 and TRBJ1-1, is SAVISQKPSRDICQRGTSLTIQCQVDSQVTMMFWYRQQPGQSLTLIATANQGSEATYESGFVIDKFPISRPNLTFSTLTVSNMSPEDSSIYLCSVDGIMGQDEAFFGQGTRLTVV.

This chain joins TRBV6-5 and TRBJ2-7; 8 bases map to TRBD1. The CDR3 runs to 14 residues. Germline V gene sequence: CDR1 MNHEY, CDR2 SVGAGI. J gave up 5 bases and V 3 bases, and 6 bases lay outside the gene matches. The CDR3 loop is CASSYRTGYDEQYF. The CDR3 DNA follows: TGTGCCAGCAGTTATCGGACAGGGTATGACGAGCAGTACTTC.

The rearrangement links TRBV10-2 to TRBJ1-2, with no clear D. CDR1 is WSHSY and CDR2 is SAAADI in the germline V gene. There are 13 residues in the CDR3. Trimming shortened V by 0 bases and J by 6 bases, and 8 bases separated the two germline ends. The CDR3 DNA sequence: TGCGCCAGCAGTGAGTCTTCGGGGAATGGCTACACCTTC. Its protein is CASSESSGNGYTF.

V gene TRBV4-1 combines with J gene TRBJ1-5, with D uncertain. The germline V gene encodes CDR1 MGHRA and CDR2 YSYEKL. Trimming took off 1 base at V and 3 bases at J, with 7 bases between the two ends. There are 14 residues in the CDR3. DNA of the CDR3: TGCGCCAGCAGCCAAGTGGGAGCCAATCAGCCCCAGCATTTT. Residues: CASSQVGANQPQHF.

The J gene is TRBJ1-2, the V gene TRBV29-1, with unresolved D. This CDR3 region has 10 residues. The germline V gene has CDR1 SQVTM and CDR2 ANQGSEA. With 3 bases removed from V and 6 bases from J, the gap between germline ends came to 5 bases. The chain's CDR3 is CSVDLDGYTF. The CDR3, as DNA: TGCAGCGTTGATCTTGATGGCTACACCTTC. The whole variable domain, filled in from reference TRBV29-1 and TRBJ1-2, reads SAVISQKPSRDICQRGTSLTIQCQVDSQVTMMFWYRQQPGQSLTLIATANQGSEATYESGFVIDKFPISRPNLTFSTLTVSNMSPEDSSIYLCSVDLDGYTFGSGTRLTVV.

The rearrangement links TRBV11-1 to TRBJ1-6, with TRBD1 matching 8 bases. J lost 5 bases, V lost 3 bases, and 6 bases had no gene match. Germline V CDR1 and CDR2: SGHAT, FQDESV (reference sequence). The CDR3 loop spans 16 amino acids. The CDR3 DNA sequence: TGTGCCAGCAGCTTGCAGCCGGGACAGGATAATTCACCCCTCCACTTT. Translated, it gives CASSLQPGQDNSPLHF.

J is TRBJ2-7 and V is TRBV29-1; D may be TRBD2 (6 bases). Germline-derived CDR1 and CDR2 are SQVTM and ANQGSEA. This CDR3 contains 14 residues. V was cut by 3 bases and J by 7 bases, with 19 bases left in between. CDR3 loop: CSVDLLAGGGEQYF. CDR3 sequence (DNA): TGCAGCGTTGACCTACTAGCTGGGGGTGGGGAGCAGTACTTC.

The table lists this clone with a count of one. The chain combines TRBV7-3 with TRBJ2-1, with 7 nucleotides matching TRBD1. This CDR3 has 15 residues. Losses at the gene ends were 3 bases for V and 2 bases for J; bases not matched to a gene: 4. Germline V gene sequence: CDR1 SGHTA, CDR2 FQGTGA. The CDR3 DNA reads TGTGCCAGCAGCTTGACCGGGACAGCCTACAATGAGCAGTTCTTC. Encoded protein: CASSLTGTAYNEQFF.

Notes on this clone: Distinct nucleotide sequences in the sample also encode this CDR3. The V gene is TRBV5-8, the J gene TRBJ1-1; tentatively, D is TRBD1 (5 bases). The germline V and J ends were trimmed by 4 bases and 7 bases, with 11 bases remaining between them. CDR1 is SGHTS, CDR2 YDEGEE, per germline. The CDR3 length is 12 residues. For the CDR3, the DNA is TGTGCCAGCAGCGGCTACAGGCGTGAAGCTTTCTTT. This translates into CASSGYRREAFF.

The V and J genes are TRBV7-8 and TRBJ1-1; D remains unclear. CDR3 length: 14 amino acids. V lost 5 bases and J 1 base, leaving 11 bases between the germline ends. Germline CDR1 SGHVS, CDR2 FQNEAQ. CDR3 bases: TGTGCCAGCAGCCCAGGCTTGCCGAACACTGAAGCTTTCTTT. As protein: CASSPGLPNTEAFF.

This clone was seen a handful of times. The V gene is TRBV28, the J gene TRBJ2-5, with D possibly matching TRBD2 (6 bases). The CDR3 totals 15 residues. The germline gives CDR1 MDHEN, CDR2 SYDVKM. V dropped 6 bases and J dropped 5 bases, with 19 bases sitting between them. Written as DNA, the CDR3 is TGTGCCAGCAGCCCGGGTAGGGACTTTCGGGAGACCCAGTACTTC. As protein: CASSPGRDFRETQYF.

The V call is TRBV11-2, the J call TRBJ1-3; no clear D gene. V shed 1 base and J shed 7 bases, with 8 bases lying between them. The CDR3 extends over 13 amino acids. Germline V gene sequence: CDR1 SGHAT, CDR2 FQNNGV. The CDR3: CASSLASRNTIYF. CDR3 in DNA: TGTGCCAGCAGCTTAGCTTCGCGGAACACCATATATTTT.

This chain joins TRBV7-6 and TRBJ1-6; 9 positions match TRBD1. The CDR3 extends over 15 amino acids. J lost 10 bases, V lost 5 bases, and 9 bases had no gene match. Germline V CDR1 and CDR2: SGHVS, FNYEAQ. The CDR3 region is CASSTPGTGFSPLHF. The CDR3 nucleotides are TGTGCCAGCAGCACTCCCGGGACAGGGTTCTCACCCCTCCACTTT.

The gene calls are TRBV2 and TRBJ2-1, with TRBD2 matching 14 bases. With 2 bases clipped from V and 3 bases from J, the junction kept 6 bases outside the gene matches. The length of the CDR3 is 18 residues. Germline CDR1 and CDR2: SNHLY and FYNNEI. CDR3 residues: CASSELGLAGAGYNEQFF. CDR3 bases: TGTGCCAGCAGTGAATTGGGACTAGCGGGGGCCGGCTACAATGAGCAGTTCTTC. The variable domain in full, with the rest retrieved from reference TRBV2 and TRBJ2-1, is EPEVTQTPSHQVTQMGQEVILRCVPISNHLYFYWYRQILGQKVEFLVSFYNNEISEKSEIFDDQFSVERPDGSNFTLKIRSTKLEDSAMYFCASSELGLAGAGYNEQFFGPGTRLTVL.

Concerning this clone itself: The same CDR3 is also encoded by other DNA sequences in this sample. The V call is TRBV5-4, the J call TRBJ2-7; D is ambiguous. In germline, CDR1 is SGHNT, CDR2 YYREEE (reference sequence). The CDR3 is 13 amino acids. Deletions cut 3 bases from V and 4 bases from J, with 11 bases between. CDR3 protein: CASSSDTGYEQYF. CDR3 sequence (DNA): TGTGCCAGCAGCTCCGATACCGGGTACGAGCAGTACTTC.

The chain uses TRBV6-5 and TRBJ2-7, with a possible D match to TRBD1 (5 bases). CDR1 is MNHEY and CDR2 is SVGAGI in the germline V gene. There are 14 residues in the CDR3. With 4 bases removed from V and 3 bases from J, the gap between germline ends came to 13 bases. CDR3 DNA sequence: TGTGCCAGCAGTTCGCCCGGACAAGGCTACGAGCAGTACTTC. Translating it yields CASSSPGQGYEQYF.